The 27 T cell receptor beta chains below all came from one sample that was sequenced in a study of T-cell reconstitution after alpha-beta-depleted transplantation in children. Researchers prepared the TCRbeta library using unique molecular identifiers, the study reports. TCRdb reanalysed the PCR reads using MiXCR and keeps one entry per CDR3 protein. The sample contains approximately 800,000 distinct CDR3 sequences, under 20% of which appear only once. The sample consisted of PBMCs, mostly from graft donor cells, taken 360 days after TCRalphabeta/CD19-depleted stem cell transplant. The source of these receptors is a male patient between 5 and 17 years old who had a stem cell transplant for acute lymphoblastic leukemia, so the T cells may come from the graft donor.

The chain links TRBV4-1 to TRBJ2-1; D may be TRBD2 (6 bases). The CDR3 has 17 residues. Trimming cost V 3 bases and J 2 bases, with 17 bases left between them. Germline CDR1 reads MGHRA; CDR2 reads YSYEKL. The CDR3 loop is CASSQVLVGLPYNEQFF. The CDR3 coding sequence is TGCGCCAGCAGCCAGGTCTTGGTTGGACTACCCTACAATGAGCAGTTCTTC.

The chain uses TRBV7-2 and TRBJ1-3; maybe TRBD1 (5 bases). V lost 1 base and J 4 bases, leaving 8 bases between the germline ends. In germline, CDR1 is SGHTA, CDR2 FQGNSA. The CDR3 has 14 residues. CDR3 nucleotide sequence: TGTGCCAGCAGCTTAGTGACAGACGGAAACACCATATATTTT. Its protein product is CASSLVTDGNTIYF.

The chain has TRBV7-2 and TRBJ2-5; maybe TRBD2 (5 bases). The length of the CDR3 is 15 residues. From germline, CDR1 is SGHTA and CDR2 FQGNSA. Trimming left V 0 bases short and J 2 bases short, with 10 bases between. This CDR3 reads CASSLALGLQETQYF. The CDR3 nucleotides read TGTGCCAGCAGCTTAGCGCTAGGACTGCAAGAGACCCAGTACTTC.

This clonotype was seen at least ten times. CDR3 sequence: CASSYSLSARANVLTF. CDR3 sequence (DNA): TGTGCCAGCAGTTACTCCTTGTCGGCGCGGGCCAACGTCCTGACTTTC. V usage is TRBV6-5 and J usage is TRBJ2-6; D gene uncertain. The V end was cut by 0 bases, the J end by 5 bases, with 11 bases between. In germline, CDR1 is MNHEY, CDR2 SVGAGI. The CDR3 totals 16 residues.

This clonotype was seen a handful of times. The genes are TRBV11-2 and TRBJ2-1; the D is unclear. The germline CDR1 and CDR2 sequences are SGHAT and FQNNGV. Trimming shortened V by 5 bases and J by 6 bases, and 14 bases separated the two germline ends. CDR3 length: 14 amino acids. The CDR3 coding sequence is TGTGCCAGCAGCCCTATGGGCATTCGCAATGAGCAGTTCTTC. Translated, it gives CASSPMGIRNEQFF. Together with reference TRBV11-2 and TRBJ2-1, the CDR3 gives the full variable domain: EAGVAQSPRYKIIEKRQSVAFWCNPISGHATLYWYQQILGQGPKLLIQFQNNGVVDDSQLPKDRFSAERLKGVDSTLKIQPAKLEDSAVYLCASSPMGIRNEQFFGPGTRLTVL.

This clonotype appeared many times. The genes are TRBV28 and TRBJ2-5; TRBD2 might be the D (5 bases). This CDR3 is built from 14 residues. V dropped 6 bases and J dropped 5 bases, with 16 bases sitting between them. CDR1 and CDR2 from the germline V gene are MDHEN and SYDVKM. CDR3 nucleotide sequence: TGTGCCAGCAGGTTAGGGAGTATTTGGGAGACCCAGTACTTC. Residues: CASRLGSIWETQYF.

This clonotype was detected only a few times. V is TRBV24-1 and J is TRBJ1-2; 7 bases match TRBD1. This CDR3 is built from 14 residues. After removal of 4 bases from V and 2 bases from J, the junction contained 3 bases not matched to a gene. The germline gives CDR1 KGHDR, CDR2 SFDVKD. This CDR3 is CATSDAGQNYGYTF. As DNA, the CDR3 is TGTGCCACCAGTGACGCGGGACAGAACTATGGCTACACCTTC.

This clonotype was observed a handful of times. The J gene is TRBJ1-1, the V gene TRBV20-1; possibly TRBD1 for D (5 bases). The CDR3 loop spans 13 amino acids. V lost 6 bases, J lost 0 bases, and 11 bases lay in between. Germline-derived CDR1 and CDR2 are DFQATT and SNEGSKA (reference sequence). The CDR3: CSAFGTVNTEAFF. In nucleotides, the CDR3 is TGCAGTGCCTTCGGGACGGTGAACACTGAAGCTTTCTTT.

The rearrangement uses TRBV24-1 and TRBJ2-3; a weak D match, TRBD2 (5 bases). The CDR3 sequence is 17 residues long. In germline, CDR1 is KGHDR, CDR2 SFDVKD. The V end was cut by 3 bases, the J end by 2 bases, with 17 bases between. The CDR3 region has the DNA TGTGCCACCAGTGATGGACCGGGATCTCGCCTCACAGATACGCAGTATTTT. As protein: CATSDGPGSRLTDTQYF.

The rearrangement uses TRBV25-1 and TRBJ2-1, with D possibly called TRBD1 or TRBD2 (6 bases each). Germline values: CDR1 MGHDK, CDR2 SYGVNS. This CDR3 has 18 residues. V was pared by 1 base and J by 5 bases, with 21 bases between. The CDR3 sequence: CASSESGTSWGLDNEQFF. DNA for the CDR3: TGTGCCAGCAGTGAATCGGGCACTAGCTGGGGGCTTGACAATGAGCAGTTCTTC.

This clonotype was seen a few times. The chain carries TRBV20-1 and TRBJ2-7; 7 bases line up with TRBD2. CDR1 is DFQATT and CDR2 is SNEGSKA in the germline V gene (reference sequence). This CDR3 region has 12 residues. This CDR3 is CSQSGVPYEQYF. The CDR3 region has the DNA TGCAGCCAAAGCGGGGTGCCCTACGAGCAGTACTTC.

The chain employs TRBV20-1 and TRBJ2-5; TRBD2 matches at 11 bases. CDR3 length: 16 residues. Germline V CDR1 and CDR2: DFQATT, SNEGSKA (reference sequence). The trim removed 7 bases at V and 2 bases at J, leaving 12 bases unmatched. As DNA, the CDR3 is TGCAGTGTCGAGCGGGCTAGCGGGAGGCTTCAAGAGACCCAGTACTTC. Amino acid sequence: CSVERASGRLQETQYF.

At least ten counts were recorded for this clonotype. This chain joins TRBV11-2 and TRBJ2-1; tentative D call: TRBD2 (5 bases). The germline V and J ends were trimmed by 7 bases and 7 bases, with 14 bases remaining between them. The CDR3 consists of 13 residues. CDR1 is SGHAT, CDR2 FQNNGV, per germline. CDR3 bases: TGTGCCAGCACCAAACTAGTCTTAAATGAGCAGTTCTTC. This encodes CASTKLVLNEQFF.

This clonotype appeared a few times. The V and J genes are TRBV5-1 and TRBJ2-5; a possible D gene is TRBD1 (5 bases). This CDR3 has 13 residues. Germline assignment: CDR1 SGHRS and CDR2 YFSETQ. V lost 0 bases and J 3 bases, leaving 6 bases between the germline ends. The CDR3 sequence is CASSLEGKETQYF. The CDR3 DNA reads as TGCGCCAGCAGCTTGGAGGGGAAAGAGACCCAGTACTTC.

The V call is TRBV27, the J call TRBJ2-7; 9 nucleotides line up with TRBD1. This CDR3 has 19 amino acids. CDR1 MNHEY and CDR2 SMNVEV come from the germline V gene (reference sequence). V lost 1 base and J lost 1; bases outside the gene matches: 14. The CDR3 DNA reads as TGTGCCAGCAGTTTATGGGGCCTCTCTCCGGGACAGGGTTCCTACGAGCAGTACTTC. Translated, it gives CASSLWGLSPGQGSYEQYF.

The chain joins TRBV10-3 to TRBJ2-7; 11 positions agree with TRBD2. Germline-derived CDR1 and CDR2 are ENHRY and SYGVKD. The CDR3 consists of 14 residues. V was pared by 3 bases and J by 4 bases, with 2 bases of the junction left unmatched. The CDR3 reads CAISELAGVYEQYF. In DNA form, the CDR3 reads TGTGCCATCAGTGAACTAGCGGGAGTATACGAGCAGTACTTC.

This chain joins TRBV5-1 and TRBJ2-2, with 10 bases aligning to TRBD1. The CDR3 extends over 17 amino acids. The germline V gene encodes CDR1 SGHRS and CDR2 YFSETQ. V lost 5 bases, J lost 3 bases, and 10 bases stayed unmatched. DNA of the CDR3: TGCGCCAGCAGGATTATGGTCGGGACAGGGGACACCGGGGAGCTGTTTTTT. This gives the protein CASRIMVGTGDTGELFF.

V and J are TRBV20-1 and TRBJ2-3; D remains ambiguous. V lost 4 bases, J lost 1 base, and 6 bases lay in between. The CDR3 has 12 residues. Germline V gives CDR1 DFQATT, CDR2 SNEGSKA (reference sequence). Written as DNA, the CDR3 is TGCAGTGCTAACGGACGCACAGATACGCAGTATTTT. Protein: CSANGRTDTQYF.

In its sample, this clonotype was seen a few times. The chain carries TRBV4-1 and TRBJ1-5; D uncertain. This CDR3 is built from 14 residues. CDR1 and CDR2 from the germline V gene are MGHRA and YSYEKL. Trimming removed 0 bases at V and 5 bases at J, with 8 bases between. The CDR3 is CASSQDLTYQPQHF. The CDR3 region has the DNA TGCGCCAGCAGCCAAGATCTGACCTATCAGCCCCAGCATTTT.

The chain uses TRBV4-2 and TRBJ2-1; 12 bases agree with TRBD2. J lost 9 bases, V lost 2 bases, and 11 bases had no gene match. Looked up from germline, CDR1 is LGHNA and CDR2 is YNFKEQ. This CDR3 has 17 amino acids. CDR3 sequence (DNA): TGTGCCAGCAGCCAAAACGGCCTAGCGGGAGGGCCGAGTGAGCAGTTCTTC. This encodes CASSQNGLAGGPSEQFF.

V usage is TRBV11-2 and J usage is TRBJ2-2; TRBD1 or TRBD2 may be the D gene (7 bases each). In germline, CDR1 is SGHAT, CDR2 FQNNGV. V lost 3 bases to trimming and J lost 6 bases, with 26 bases between them. This CDR3 contains 19 residues. DNA of the CDR3: TGTGCCAGCAGCTTCAATGCCCTACAGGGGAGGGCGTTTCCCGGGGAGCTGTTTTTT. This gives the protein CASSFNALQGRAFPGELFF. The full variable domain, in which reference TRBV11-2 and TRBJ2-2 provide the parts outside the CDR3, is EAGVAQSPRYKIIEKRQSVAFWCNPISGHATLYWYQQILGQGPKLLIQFQNNGVVDDSQLPKDRFSAERLKGVDSTLKIQPAKLEDSAVYLCASSFNALQGRAFPGELFFGEGSRLTVL.

On this clonotype: The junction differs from germline at one of its ends, possibly a read error. The J gene is TRBJ2-5, the V gene TRBV7-9; a possible D gene is TRBD2 (5 bases). Germline CDR1 and CDR2: SEHNR and FQNEAQ (reference sequence). The CDR3 runs to 16 residues. The CDR3 DNA reads as TGTGCCACCAGCTTAGTCCCGGGATGGGGAAGGGAGACCCAGTACTTC. Translation gives CATSLVPGWGRETQYF.

This clonotype came up a few times. The rearrangement joins TRBV10-3 to TRBJ2-5; 14 bases match TRBD2. The V and J ends lost 8 bases and 4 bases, in that order; junction bases with no gene match: 12. CDR1 ENHRY and CDR2 SYGVKD come from the germline V gene. This CDR3 region has 17 residues. The CDR3 bases are TGTGCCATCTTGGTTCAGGGACTAGCGGGAGTCGGAGAGACCCAGTACTTC. Protein product: CAILVQGLAGVGETQYF.

This clonotype was observed a handful of times. The chain combines TRBV4-1 with TRBJ2-7, with 10 bases lining up with TRBD2. Germline V gene lookup returns CDR1 MGHRA and CDR2 YSYEKL. This CDR3 is built from 17 residues. V trimming: 0 bases; J trimming: 7 bases; junction bases outside the gene matches: 12. The CDR3: CASSQDALAGVLKEQYF. The CDR3 DNA sequence: TGCGCCAGCAGCCAAGATGCCCTAGCGGGAGTGCTAAAAGAGCAGTACTTC.

V is TRBV6-1 and J is TRBJ2-7, with 7 bases aligning to TRBD1. V lost 2 bases, J lost 0 bases, and 4 bases stayed unmatched. The CDR3 covers 15 residues. Germline CDR1 is MNHNS and CDR2 is SASEGT. CDR3 protein: CASSENRGSSYEQYF. The CDR3 region has the DNA TGTGCCAGCAGTGAAAACAGGGGAAGCTCCTACGAGCAGTACTTC.

As regards this clonotype: Without the conserved terminal phenylalanine or tryptophan, this CDR3 likely stems from a read error. The DNA is left out, because the CDR3 cannot be placed on it with certainty; the CDR3 is given as TCRdb lists it. The chain is built from TRBV24-1 and TRBJ2-4; the table's D call of TRBD1 was not tested on the DNA. Both ends counted, the CDR3 spans 11 residues. CDR1 is KGHDR, CDR2 SFDVKD, per germline. CDR3 region: CATSSGTGDHS.

This rearrangement joins TRBV7-7 to TRBJ2-2; no firm D call. CDR1 is SSHAT and CDR2 is FNYEAQ in the germline V gene (reference sequence). Trimming stripped 5 bases from V and 5 bases from J, with 9 bases between. The CDR3 loop spans 13 amino acids. CDR3 sequence reads: CASSPKRTGELFF. Written as DNA, the CDR3 is TGTGCCAGCAGCCCTAAAAGAACCGGGGAGCTGTTTTTT.